These 20 T cell receptor beta chains were sequenced from one sample in a study of cytomegalovirus exposure and HLA in healthy donors. PCR primers comprised 60 Vbeta and 13 Jbeta primers. The data were produced by immunoSEQ multiplex PCR, yet TCRdb's version contains in-frame clones alone and is incomplete. The specimen's table records 150,000 to 200,000 clones. The source material was PBMCs. The receptors were gathered from a man in his thirties or forties in good health and CMV-seronegative.

V and J are TRBV4-1 and TRBJ1-5; D unresolved. Trimming removed 1 base at V and 1 base at J, with 8 bases between. The length of the CDR3 is 15 residues. Germline values: CDR1 MGHRA, CDR2 YSYEKL. The CDR3 spells CASSQAILSNQPQHF. CDR3 coding DNA: TGCGCCAGCAGCCAAGCTATATTAAGCAATCAGCCCCAGCATTTT.

The V call is TRBV6-6, the J call TRBJ1-1, with D perhaps TRBD1 (6 bases). Germline V gives CDR1 MNHNY, CDR2 SVGAGI (reference sequence). The CDR3 has 16 amino acids. Trimming removed 0 bases from V and 5 bases from J, with 16 bases in between. The CDR3 DNA reads TGTGCCAGCAGTTACTCGGGAGAACAGGGTGGGACTGAAGCTTTCTTT. Its protein product is CASSYSGEQGGTEAFF.

V usage is TRBV9 and J usage is TRBJ2-5, with D hard to call. CDR3 size: 15 residues. Germline CDR1 SGDLS, CDR2 YYNGEE. The V end lost 0 bases, the J end lost 2 bases, and 11 bases lay between the germline ends. CDR3 in amino acids: CASSVAELTQETQYF. CDR3 sequence (DNA): TGTGCCAGCAGCGTAGCTGAATTAACTCAAGAGACCCAGTACTTC.

The V gene is TRBV9, the J gene TRBJ2-1; tentatively, D is TRBD1 (6 bases). Trimming took 0 bases from V and 6 from J, leaving 22 bases between them. Germline-derived CDR1 and CDR2 are SGDLS and YYNGEE. The CDR3 extends over 18 amino acids. The CDR3 sequence: CASSVELGHASGVNEQFF. The CDR3 DNA reads as TGTGCCAGCAGCGTAGAATTGGGACACGCGTCTGGGGTCAATGAGCAGTTCTTC.

This sequence joins TRBV28 and TRBJ1-2; no clear D gene. Germline CDR1 and CDR2: MDHEN and SYDVKM. V dropped 6 bases and J dropped 2 bases, with 10 bases sitting between them. The CDR3 length is 13 residues. The CDR3 reads CASRYPTNYGYTF. The CDR3 DNA sequence: TGTGCCAGCAGGTACCCAACAAACTATGGCTACACCTTC.

This sequence joins TRBV5-4 and TRBJ1-2; D call uncertain. Looked up from germline, CDR1 is SGHNT and CDR2 is YYREEE (reference sequence). The length of the CDR3 is 13 residues. Trimming removed 1 base at V and 4 bases at J, with 8 bases between. Written as DNA, the CDR3 is TGTGCCAGCAGCTTGCTAGGTCCCTATGGCTACACCTTC. This sequence encodes CASSLLGPYGYTF.

This chain connects TRBV27 to TRBJ1-2; D gene uncertain. This CDR3 has 13 residues. Trimming cost V 5 bases and J 2 bases, with 9 bases left between them. Germline V lookup: CDR1 MNHEY, CDR2 SMNVEV (reference sequence). CDR3 loop: CASSPGLNYGYTF. DNA for the CDR3: TGTGCCAGCAGTCCAGGCTTGAACTATGGCTACACCTTC.

This chain joins TRBV29-1 and TRBJ1-1, with 7 nucleotides matching TRBD1. J lost 6 bases, V lost 7 bases, and 5 bases had no gene match. CDR3 length: 11 residues. Germline CDR1 is SQVTM and CDR2 is ANQGSEA. CDR3 amino acids: CSGNQGAEAFF. CDR3 bases: TGCAGCGGAAACCAGGGGGCTGAAGCTTTCTTT.

This chain uses TRBV7-6 with TRBJ2-4; D might be TRBD1 (6 bases). Germline lookup yields CDR1 SGHVS and CDR2 FNYEAQ. CDR3 size: 17 residues. Trimming left V 4 bases short and J 0 bases short, with 16 bases between. CDR3 coding DNA: TGTGCCAGCAGCTCAGTTACAGGGCCTCTAGCCAAAAACATTCAGTACTTC. It translates to CASSSVTGPLAKNIQYF. Variable domain in full (rest from reference TRBV7-6 and TRBJ2-4): GAGVSQSPRYKVTKRGQDVALRCDPISGHVSLYWYRQALGQGPEFLTYFNYEAQQDKSGLPNDRFSAERPEGSISTLTIQRTEQRDSAMYRCASSSVTGPLAKNIQYFGAGTRLSVL.

V gene TRBV5-1 combines with J gene TRBJ2-5; possible D gene TRBD2, 5 bases. The J call may be incorrect, as the DNA end agrees better with TRBJ2-7. This CDR3 region has 15 residues. CDR1 and CDR2 (germline): SGHRS, YFSETQ. The chain's CDR3 is CASSREAGEYYEQYF. Here the CDR3 DNA reads TGCGCCAGCAGCCGAGAGGCGGGTGAATATTACGAGCAGTACTTC.

This rearrangement joins TRBV4-1 to TRBJ1-2; a possible D gene is TRBD1 (6 bases). In germline, CDR1 is MGHRA, CDR2 YSYEKL. V shed 8 bases and J shed 3 bases, with 16 bases lying between them. The CDR3 contains 14 residues. This CDR3 reads CASRGRGGDYGYTF. CDR3 coding DNA: TGCGCCAGCCGAGGGCGAGGGGGGGACTATGGCTACACCTTC.

The rearrangement joins TRBV4-1 to TRBJ2-7, with 11 bases lining up with TRBD2. There are 18 residues in the CDR3. V lost 1 base to trimming and J lost 0 bases; unmatched junction nucleotides: 8. Germline values: CDR1 MGHRA, CDR2 YSYEKL. This chain's CDR3 is CASSQVPGTSGSSYEQYF. The CDR3 nucleotides are TGCGCCAGCAGCCAAGTCCCCGGGACTAGCGGTAGCTCCTACGAGCAGTACTTC.

This rearrangement joins TRBV7-3 to TRBJ2-4; tentatively, D is TRBD1 (5 bases). The V end lost 0 bases, the J end lost 1 base, and 10 bases lay between the germline ends. The CDR3 covers 16 residues. From germline, CDR1 is SGHTA and CDR2 FQGTGA. The CDR3 reads CASSLTGVGAKNIQYF. In DNA, the CDR3 is TGTGCCAGCAGCTTAACAGGGGTGGGGGCCAAAAACATTCAGTACTTC.

This rearrangement joins TRBV27 to TRBJ2-6; D uncertain. Between the trimmed V and J ends, which lost 4 bases and 1 base, there was a span of 8 bases. This CDR3 contains 15 residues. CDR1 and CDR2 from the germline V gene are MNHEY and SMNVEV (reference sequence). The CDR3 DNA sequence: TGTGCCAGCAGTTCCCAGGCTTCTGGGGCCAACGTCCTGACTTTC. Translating it yields CASSSQASGANVLTF.

The chain couples TRBV19 to TRBJ2-1, with D possibly TRBD2 on 5 matching bases. Germline values: CDR1 LNHDA, CDR2 SQIVND (reference sequence). This CDR3 is 14 amino acids long. Deletions cut 2 bases from V and 9 bases from J, with 14 bases between. CDR3 loop: CASSIHLARFEQFF. The CDR3 DNA sequence: TGTGCCAGTAGTATACACCTAGCAAGGTTTGAGCAGTTCTTC.

V is TRBV4-3 and J is TRBJ2-6; TRBD2 is a possible D gene (6 bases). V lost 0 bases, J lost 4 bases, and 13 bases lay in between. CDR1 is LGHNA and CDR2 is YSLEER in the germline V gene. CDR3 length: 17 amino acids. CDR3 sequence (DNA): TGCGCCAGCAGCCAAGATGAGCGGGTTTCAGGGGCCAACGTCCTGACTTTC. It encodes CASSQDERVSGANVLTF.

The chain is built from TRBV2 and TRBJ2-5; 7 nucleotides match TRBD1. With 4 bases clipped from V and 7 bases from J, the junction kept 6 bases outside the gene matches. CDR3 size: 13 residues. Germline lookup yields CDR1 SNHLY and CDR2 FYNNEI. Written as DNA, the CDR3 is TGTGCCAGCAGTGGGGGGCACAGGGGGACCCAGTACTTC. It specifies CASSGGHRGTQYF.

The chain combines TRBV11-2 with TRBJ1-2, with D hard to call. This CDR3 is 12 amino acids long. From germline, CDR1 is SGHAT and CDR2 FQNNGV. V was trimmed by 4 bases and J by 1 base, leaving 4 bases between them. The CDR3 sequence is CASSSNNYGYTF. The CDR3 DNA follows: TGTGCCAGCAGCTCAAATAACTATGGCTACACCTTC.

The chain uses TRBV6-6 and TRBJ2-2; D call uncertain. V gave up 2 bases and J gave up 1 base, with 2 bases separating them. The CDR3 spans 13 residues. Germline loops: CDR1 MNHNY, CDR2 SVGAGI (reference sequence). CDR3 coding DNA: TGTGCCAGCAGTTACCTGAACACCGGGGAGCTGTTTTTT. Translation: CASSYLNTGELFF.

CDR3 in DNA: TGTGCCAGCAGTGCAGACAGGGTACAGACGCAGTATTTT. Residues: CASSADRVQTQYF. This chain links TRBV2 with TRBJ2-3, with TRBD1 matching 7 bases. Germline-derived CDR1 and CDR2 are SNHLY and FYNNEI. The junction had 7 bases not matched to a gene; V was cut back by 4 bases and J by 9 bases. The CDR3 is made up of 13 amino acids.